The rows below give T cell receptor beta chains drawn from one sample of a study of T cell repertoires in cytomegalovirus infection. TCRdb reanalysed the reads using MiXCR and keeps one entry per CDR3 protein. The data contain 300,000 or so distinct CDR3 sequences, about 9.1% of them seen just once; the ten biggest clones take up around 2.5%. Sequenced: PBMCs. The receptors stem from a human donor in good health (CMV status not recorded). Some clones in this sample may be carry-over from other donors' samples. Each CDR3 is given with its conserved first and last residue.

v_call cdr3_aa
TRBV12-3/TRBV12-4 CASSLNPTVTQYF
TRBV2 CASSEGGTSGGRKQYF
TRBV19 CASSTLLTANTEAFF
TRBV5-4 CASSAPYTDTGELFF
TRBV29-1 CSVEDGTGMYQETQYF
TRBV28 CASSLQGTDTQYF
TRBV29-1 CSGNTDGSYGYTF
TRBV6-6 CASRPGPGLAGGPLSYNEQFF
TRBV7-8 CASSLGKTQYF
TRBV18 CASSPPQGAYNEQFF
TRBV29-1 CSVAPRLSSYEQYF
TRBV20-1 CSAVGRLHYEQYF
TRBV20-1 CSARVTGQQISGANVLTF
TRBV7-2 CASSLDAPRDTQYF
TRBV2 CASSEARQGAAGELFF
TRBV4-1 CASSQGAGATGNEQFF
TRBV28 CASSRRGLADTGELFF
TRBV6-1 CAVSRTRGETQYF
TRBV11-1 CASSLDGQGTQPQHF
TRBV6-2/TRBV6-3 CASRQGVNTEAFF
TRBV9 CASGSRGGANTGELFF
TRBV7-2 CASSLVRVANTEAFF
TRBV5-5 CANSLYETGNTGELFF
TRBV19 CASSRPTAPNTEAFF
TRBV28 CASSLWGGGQPQHF
TRBV2 CASSQNSPLHF
TRBV2 CTSRGGPSSEKLFF
TRBV5-1 CASSLGAQGTYGYTF